Shown below are 11 T cell receptor beta chains from a single sample sequenced in a study of blood T cells in healthy people across ages. It was with a sample-barcoded 5' primer and a J-beta primer mix that a second PCR of roughly 7 to 12 cycles was run. Each CDR3 protein is one row after TCRdb ran MiXCR on the 5' RACE reads. The data hold 590,000 or so distinct CDR3 sequences, with approximately 30% observed a single time. What was sequenced was blood. The receptors shown here come from a woman of 80 years or more in good health.

This clonotype was observed a handful of times. This may be a read error, as it is one base from a much larger clone. V usage is TRBV7-6 and J usage is TRBJ2-1; perhaps TRBD1 as D (6 bases). The CDR3 has 13 residues. The germline V gene encodes CDR1 SGHVS and CDR2 FNYEAQ. V lost 2 bases, J lost 15 bases, and 17 bases lay in between. CDR3 coding DNA: TGTGCCAGCAGCTTACAACTCCGGGACATGGGGTTCTTC. It yields the protein CASSLQLRDMGFF.

V usage is TRBV2 and J usage is TRBJ2-7, with TRBD2 as a possible D gene (6 bases). This CDR3 has 15 amino acids. Germline V gives CDR1 SNHLY, CDR2 FYNNEI. V lost 8 bases and J lost 2, with 19 bases in between. CDR3: CASLDTGVRPYEQYF. CDR3 coding DNA: TGTGCCAGCCTTGATACGGGGGTCCGGCCCTACGAGCAGTACTTC. Supplemented by reference TRBV2 and TRBJ2-7, the full variable domain reads EPEVTQTPSHQVTQMGQEVILRCVPISNHLYFYWYRQILGQKVEFLVSFYNNEISEKSEIFDDQFSVERPDGSNFTLKIRSTKLEDSAMYFCASLDTGVRPYEQYFGPGTRLTVT.

The rearrangement links TRBV20-1 to TRBJ2-4, with 7 bases that match TRBD1. The better agreement between TRBJ2-7 and the DNA end casts doubt on the J call. The germline CDR1 and CDR2 sequences are DFQATT and SNEGSKA (reference sequence). The CDR3 is 15 residues long. The chain's CDR3 is CSARAGQAIPYEQYF. The CDR3 DNA is TGCAGTGCTAGAGCCGGACAGGCTATCCCCTACGAGCAGTACTTC.

The V and J genes are TRBV5-1 and TRBJ2-1; weak D call: TRBD2 (5 bases). V was cut by 0 bases and J by 4 bases, with 14 bases left in between. Germline lookup yields CDR1 SGHRS and CDR2 YFSETQ. This CDR3 is 16 amino acids long. For the CDR3, the DNA is TGCGCCAGCAGCTTGGATCCGCGGGTCCTTTACAATGAGCAGTTCTTC. It encodes CASSLDPRVLYNEQFF.

The sample holds a few counts of this clonotype. The V gene is TRBV28, the J gene TRBJ2-5; D call uncertain. V shed 5 bases and J shed 4 bases, with 8 bases lying between them. Germline V gene lookup returns CDR1 MDHEN and CDR2 SYDVKM. The CDR3 runs to 12 residues. CDR3 coding DNA: TGTGCCAGCAGTCACAACGGAGAGACCCAGTACTTC. Protein sequence: CASSHNGETQYF.

J is TRBJ2-3 and V is TRBV5-1, with 12 bases that match TRBD2. CDR1 and CDR2 (germline): SGHRS, YFSETQ. V was clipped by 4 bases and J by 5 bases; unmatched bases: 11. The CDR3 is 17 amino acids. This CDR3 is CASSGQTSGGGKDTQYF. CDR3 DNA: TGCGCCAGCAGCGGCCAGACTAGCGGGGGAGGAAAAGATACGCAGTATTTT.

The V call is TRBV2, the J call TRBJ2-1, with 13 bases aligning to TRBD2. The V and J ends lost 6 bases and 7 bases, in that order; junction bases with no gene match: 12. This CDR3 is 17 amino acids long. Germline CDR1 is SNHLY and CDR2 is FYNNEI. Written as DNA, the CDR3 is TGTGCCAGCAGCCAAACTAGCGGGGGGGCCGGTTGGAATGAGCAGTTCTTC. It is translated as CASSQTSGGAGWNEQFF.

At least ten counts were recorded for this clonotype. This chain uses TRBV18 with TRBJ2-7; D might be TRBD2 (5 bases). Germline assignment: CDR1 KGHSH and CDR2 LQKENI. The CDR3 spans 16 residues. The V gene lost 2 bases and the J gene lost 0 bases, with 14 bases spanning the gap. The CDR3 reads CASSPEEAITSYEQYF. DNA for the CDR3: TGTGCCAGCTCACCAGAGGAGGCTATAACCTCCTACGAGCAGTACTTC.

In its sample, this clonotype was seen many times. The rearrangement joins TRBV10-3 to TRBJ2-5, with 8 bases lining up with TRBD2. This CDR3 has 19 amino acids. V shed 0 bases, J shed 0 bases, and the junction held 12 bases outside the gene matches. The germline V gene encodes CDR1 ENHRY and CDR2 SYGVKD. The CDR3 region has the DNA TGTGCCATCAGTGAGTCATCTCCGGGGGGGCCAAGGTACCAAGAGACCCAGTACTTC. It is translated as CAISESSPGGPRYQETQYF.

Comment on this clonotype: A read error may explain this, as a much larger clone is one base away. This CDR3 is CSARDRGLIYEQYV. The CDR3 DNA reads as TGCAGTGCTAGGGACAGGGGGCTCATCTACGAGCAGTACGTC. The chain is built from TRBV20-1 and TRBJ2-7; 11 bases are a match to TRBD1. V dropped 3 bases and J dropped 3; count of bases not matched to a gene: 4. In germline, CDR1 is DFQATT, CDR2 SNEGSKA (reference sequence). The length of the CDR3 is 14 residues.

A note on this clonotype: A clone one base away is much larger, so this may be a read error. The V gene is TRBV3-1, the J gene TRBJ2-7, with TRBD2 matching 15 bases. Germline V lookup: CDR1 LGHDT, CDR2 YNNKEL (reference sequence). Trimming at V came to 6 bases and at J to 7 bases, leaving 10 bases not matched to a gene. The CDR3 totals 16 residues. This CDR3 reads CASSSRTSGGAHEQYF. The CDR3 DNA reads as TGTGCCAGCAGTTCCCGGACTAGCGGGGGGGCGCATGAGCAGTACTTC.